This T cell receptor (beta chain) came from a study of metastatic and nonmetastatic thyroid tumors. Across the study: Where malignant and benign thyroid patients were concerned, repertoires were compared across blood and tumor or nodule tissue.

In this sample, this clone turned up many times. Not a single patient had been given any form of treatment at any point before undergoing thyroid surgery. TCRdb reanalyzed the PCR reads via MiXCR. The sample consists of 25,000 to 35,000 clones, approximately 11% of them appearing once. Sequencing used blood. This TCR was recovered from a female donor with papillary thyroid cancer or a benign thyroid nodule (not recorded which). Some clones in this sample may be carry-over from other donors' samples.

The CDR3 is CASSPHLRSDTQYF. CDR3 in DNA: TGTGCCAGCAGTCCCCACCTTCGGTCGGATACGCAGTATTTT. The chain joins TRBV6-2 or TRBV6-3 to TRBJ2-3; the D is unclear. The CDR3 consists of 14 residues. V shed 5 bases and J shed 6 bases, with 15 bases lying between them. The germline gives CDR1 MNHEY, CDR2 SVGEGT.